This entry lists 10 T cell receptor beta chains sequenced from one sample in a study of cytomegalovirus exposure and HLA in healthy donors. Primers: 60 Vbeta forward and 13 Jbeta reverse. The protocol was immunoSEQ multiplex PCR, while the TCRdb copy is restricted to in-frame clones and leaves out a portion. Its clone listing holds 90,000 to 100,000 clones. Sequences were obtained from PBMCs. The receptors were sampled from a young woman in good health and CMV-seronegative.

The chain carries TRBV6-5 and TRBJ2-7; D not resolved. The CDR3 is made up of 13 amino acids. The germline V gene has CDR1 MNHEY and CDR2 SVGAGI. The germline V and J ends were trimmed by 2 bases and 0 bases, with 5 bases remaining between them. In DNA form, the CDR3 reads TGTGCCAGCAGTTACGGCTTCTCCTACGAGCAGTACTTC. Protein: CASSYGFSYEQYF.

With respect to this clone: A read error may produce the germline difference seen at one junction end. The identical CDR3 is also encoded by other nucleotide sequences in the sample. The genes are TRBV5-1 and TRBJ2-7, with 10 bases that match TRBD1. This CDR3 contains 14 residues. Germline V CDR1 and CDR2: SGHRS, YFSETQ. The CDR3 loop is CASSSGQGAYEQYF. The CDR3 DNA reads TGTGCCAGCAGCTCCGGACAGGGGGCCTACGAGCAGTACTTC.

V gene TRBV11-2 combines with J gene TRBJ1-2; 10 nucleotides line up with TRBD1. Trimming at V came to 5 bases and at J to 7 bases, leaving 16 bases not matched to a gene. The CDR3 covers 17 residues. CDR1 is SGHAT, CDR2 FQNNGV, per germline. The CDR3 coding sequence is TGTGCCAGCAGCCCTGGTCGGACAGGGGGTCCCAGCGTTGGCTACACCTTC. Its protein product is CASSPGRTGGPSVGYTF.

This chain uses TRBV7-9 with TRBJ1-6; D remains ambiguous. This CDR3 contains 13 residues. Germline CDR1 and CDR2: SEHNR and FQNEAQ (reference sequence). The ends were cut back, 0 bases at V and 7 bases at J, with 4 bases in the middle. CDR3 protein: CASSLAENSPLHF. In DNA form, the CDR3 reads TGTGCCAGCAGCTTAGCTGAGAATTCACCCCTCCACTTT.

The rearrangement links TRBV5-4 to TRBJ2-5; D is possibly TRBD1 (6 bases). The CDR3 totals 15 residues. Trimming removed 2 bases from V and 11 bases from J, with 22 bases in between. CDR1 and CDR2 from the germline V gene are SGHNT and YYREEE (reference sequence). This CDR3 reads CASSLGQGKLREQYF. Here the CDR3 DNA reads TGTGCCAGCAGCTTAGGGCAGGGGAAGTTAAGGGAGCAGTACTTC.

This chain uses TRBV10-1 with TRBJ1-1; TRBD1 is a possible D gene (6 bases). Germline V gives CDR1 WNHNN, CDR2 SYGVQD (reference sequence). The V and J ends lost 6 bases and 2 bases respectively, with 10 bases between them. The CDR3 has 13 amino acids. The CDR3: CASRQTGNTEAFF. CDR3 bases: TGCGCCAGCAGGCAGACAGGAAACACTGAAGCTTTCTTT.

The J gene is TRBJ1-5, the V gene TRBV19; 7 bases line up with TRBD1. Trimming took 7 bases from V and 7 from J; bases not matched to a gene: 7. Germline values: CDR1 LNHDA, CDR2 SQIVND (reference sequence). The CDR3 sequence is 13 residues long. The DNA of the CDR3 is TGTGCCAGTAATCACAGGGGAGGACAGCCCCAGCATTTT. Translating gives CASNHRGGQPQHF.

The V call is TRBV5-1, the J call TRBJ2-7; TRBD1 matches at 9 bases. Germline values: CDR1 SGHRS, CDR2 YFSETQ. Unmatched junction bases numbered 8, after V lost 4 bases and J lost 6 bases. CDR3 size: 14 residues. CDR3 in amino acids: CASSPGQGIGEQYF. For the CDR3, the DNA is TGCGCCAGCAGCCCGGGACAGGGAATAGGCGAGCAGTACTTC.

The chain couples TRBV6-5 to TRBJ2-7; 8 bases are a match to TRBD1. The J segment lost 4 bases and the V segment lost 6 bases, leaving 11 bases of the junction unmatched. CDR1 MNHEY and CDR2 SVGAGI come from the germline V gene. CDR3 length: 15 residues. DNA for the CDR3: TGTGCCAGCAGCCAGGACAGGGAGAATGGTTACGAGCAGTACTTC. Translation gives CASSQDRENGYEQYF.

J is TRBJ2-5 and V is TRBV7-8, with D possibly being TRBD2 (5 bases). The CDR3 contains 15 residues. Germline CDR1 reads SGHVS; CDR2 reads FQNEAQ. The ends were cut back, 5 bases at V and 1 base at J, with 14 bases in the middle. CDR3 sequence (DNA): TGTGCCAGCAGCCCGATACTAGGATTCCAAGAGACCCAGTACTTC. The encoded protein is CASSPILGFQETQYF.